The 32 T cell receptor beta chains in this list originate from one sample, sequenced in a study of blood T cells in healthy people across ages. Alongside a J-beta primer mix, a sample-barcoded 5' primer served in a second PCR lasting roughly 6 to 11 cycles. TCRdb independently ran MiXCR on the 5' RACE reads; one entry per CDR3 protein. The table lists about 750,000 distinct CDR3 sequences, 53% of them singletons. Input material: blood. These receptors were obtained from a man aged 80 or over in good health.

The CDR3 DNA reads as TGTGCCAGCAGTGAGAGAGTGCCCTACGAGCAGTACTTC. This codes for CASSERVPYEQYF. The gene calls are TRBV2 and TRBJ2-7, with unresolved D. The CDR3 length is 13 residues. Germline values: CDR1 SNHLY, CDR2 FYNNEI. V was cut by 3 bases and J by 2 bases, with 8 bases left in between.

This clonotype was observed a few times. This CDR3 reads CAPRGWQKLFF. The CDR3 DNA follows: TGTGCCCCTAGGGGTTGGCAAAAACTGTTTTTT. The chain joins TRBV21-1 to TRBJ1-4; the table's D call of TRBD1 was not tested on the DNA. TRBV21-1 is reported as a pseudogene. This CDR3 comprises 11 residues.

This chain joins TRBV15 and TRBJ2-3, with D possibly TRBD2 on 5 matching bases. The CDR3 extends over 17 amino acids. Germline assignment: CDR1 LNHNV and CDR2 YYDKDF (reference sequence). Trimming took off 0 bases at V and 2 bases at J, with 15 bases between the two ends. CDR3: CATSRDPPAAYTDTQYF. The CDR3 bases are TGTGCCACCAGCAGAGATCCCCCAGCGGCCTACACAGATACGCAGTATTTT.

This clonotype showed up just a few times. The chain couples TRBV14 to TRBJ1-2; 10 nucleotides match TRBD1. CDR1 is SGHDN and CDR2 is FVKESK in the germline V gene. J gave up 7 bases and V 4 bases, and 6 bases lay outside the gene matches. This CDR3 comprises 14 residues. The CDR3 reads CASSLDRGSGGYTF. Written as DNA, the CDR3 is TGTGCCAGCAGCCTGGACAGGGGGAGCGGTGGCTACACCTTC.

The chain's CDR3 is CSVHAGTGGGAQYF. Written as DNA, the CDR3 is TGCAGCGTTCATGCCGGGACAGGGGGAGGGGCCCAGTACTTC. V usage is TRBV29-1 and J usage is TRBJ2-5; the match to TRBD1 covers 11 bases. Germline assignment: CDR1 SQVTM and CDR2 ANQGSEA. CDR3 length: 14 amino acids. Trimming at V came to 5 bases and at J to 9 bases, leaving 11 bases not matched to a gene.

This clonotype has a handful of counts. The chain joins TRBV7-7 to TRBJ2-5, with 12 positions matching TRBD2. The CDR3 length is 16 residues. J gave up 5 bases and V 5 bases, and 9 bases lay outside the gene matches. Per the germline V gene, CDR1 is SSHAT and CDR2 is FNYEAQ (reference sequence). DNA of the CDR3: TGTGCCAGCAGCCCACTAGCGGGAGGCCTCGTGGAGACCCAGTACTTC. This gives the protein CASSPLAGGLVETQYF.

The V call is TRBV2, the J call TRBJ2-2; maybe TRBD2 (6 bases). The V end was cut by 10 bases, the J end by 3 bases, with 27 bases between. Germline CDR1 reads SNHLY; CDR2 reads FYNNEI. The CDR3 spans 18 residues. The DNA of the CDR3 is TGTGCCAACAGAGTCAATCGAGCAGGAGGGCCGTACACCGGGGAGCTGTTTTTT. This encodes CANRVNRAGGPYTGELFF.

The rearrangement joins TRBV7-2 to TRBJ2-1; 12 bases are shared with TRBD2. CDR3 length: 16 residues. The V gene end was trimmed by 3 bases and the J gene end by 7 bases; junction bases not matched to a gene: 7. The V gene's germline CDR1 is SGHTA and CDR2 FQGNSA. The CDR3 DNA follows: TGTGCCAGCAGCTTCCCCGGGACTAGCGGGCATAATGAGCAGTTCTTC. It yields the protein CASSFPGTSGHNEQFF.

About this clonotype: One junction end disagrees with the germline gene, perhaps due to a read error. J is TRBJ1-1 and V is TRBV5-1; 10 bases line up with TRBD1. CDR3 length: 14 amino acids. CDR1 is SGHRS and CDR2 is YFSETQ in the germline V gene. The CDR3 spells CANSFDRGRTEAFF. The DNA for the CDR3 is TGCGCCAACAGCTTCGACAGGGGGCGAACTGAAGCTTTCTTT.

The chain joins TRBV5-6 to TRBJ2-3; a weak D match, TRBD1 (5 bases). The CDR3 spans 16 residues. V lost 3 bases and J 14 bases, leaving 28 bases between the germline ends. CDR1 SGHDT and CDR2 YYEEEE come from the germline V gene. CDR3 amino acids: CASSSAKRQKNEYAYF. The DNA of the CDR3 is TGTGCCAGCAGCTCGGCTAAGAGACAGAAAAATGAATACGCGTATTTT. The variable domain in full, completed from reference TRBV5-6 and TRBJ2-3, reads DAGVTQSPTHLIKTRGQQVTLRCSPKSGHDTVSWYQQALGQGPQFIFQYYEEEERQRGNFPDRFSGHQFPNYSSELNVNALLLGDSALYLCASSSAKRQKNEYAYFGPGTRLTVL.

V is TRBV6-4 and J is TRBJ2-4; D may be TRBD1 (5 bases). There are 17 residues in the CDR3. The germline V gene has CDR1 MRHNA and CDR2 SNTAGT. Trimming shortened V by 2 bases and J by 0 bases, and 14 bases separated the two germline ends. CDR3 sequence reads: CASSDGWGLGAKNIQYF. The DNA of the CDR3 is TGTGCCAGCAGTGACGGGTGGGGCCTCGGAGCCAAAAACATTCAGTACTTC.

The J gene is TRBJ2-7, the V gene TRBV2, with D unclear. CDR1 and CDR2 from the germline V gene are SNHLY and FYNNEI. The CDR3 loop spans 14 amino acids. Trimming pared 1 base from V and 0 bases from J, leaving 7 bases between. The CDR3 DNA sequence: TGTGCCAGCAGTGAAGTCAGCCTCTCCTACGAGCAGTACTTC. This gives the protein CASSEVSLSYEQYF.

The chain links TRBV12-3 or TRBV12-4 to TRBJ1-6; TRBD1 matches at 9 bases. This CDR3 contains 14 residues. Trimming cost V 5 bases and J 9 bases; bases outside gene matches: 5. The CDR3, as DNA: TGTGCCAGCAGTACCACAGGGGGCGGTTCACCCCTCCACTTT. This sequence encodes CASSTTGGGSPLHF.

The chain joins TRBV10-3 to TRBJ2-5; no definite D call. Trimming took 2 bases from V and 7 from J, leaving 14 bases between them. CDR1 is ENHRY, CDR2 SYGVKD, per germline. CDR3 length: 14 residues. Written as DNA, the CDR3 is TGTGCCATCAGTGAGGGGCAGGTCCCGGGGACCCAGTACTTC. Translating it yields CAISEGQVPGTQYF.

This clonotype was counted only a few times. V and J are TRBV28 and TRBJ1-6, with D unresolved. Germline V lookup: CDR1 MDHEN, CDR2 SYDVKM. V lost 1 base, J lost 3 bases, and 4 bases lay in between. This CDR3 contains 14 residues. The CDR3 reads CASSLSYYNSPLHF. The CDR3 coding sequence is TGTGCCAGCAGTTTATCTTACTATAATTCACCCCTCCACTTT.

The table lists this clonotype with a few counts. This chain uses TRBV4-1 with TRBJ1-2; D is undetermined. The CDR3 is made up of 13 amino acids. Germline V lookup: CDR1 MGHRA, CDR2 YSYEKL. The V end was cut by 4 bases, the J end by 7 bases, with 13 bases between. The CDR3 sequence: CASSRENSLGYTF. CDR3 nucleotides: TGCGCCAGCAGCCGGGAAAACTCCCTTGGCTACACCTTC.

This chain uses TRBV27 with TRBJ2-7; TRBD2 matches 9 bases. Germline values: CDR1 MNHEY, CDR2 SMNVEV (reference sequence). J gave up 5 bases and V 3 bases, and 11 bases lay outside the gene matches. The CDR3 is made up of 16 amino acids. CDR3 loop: CASSLLAGARKDEQYF. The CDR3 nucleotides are TGTGCCAGCAGTTTGTTAGCGGGAGCAAGGAAGGACGAGCAGTACTTC.

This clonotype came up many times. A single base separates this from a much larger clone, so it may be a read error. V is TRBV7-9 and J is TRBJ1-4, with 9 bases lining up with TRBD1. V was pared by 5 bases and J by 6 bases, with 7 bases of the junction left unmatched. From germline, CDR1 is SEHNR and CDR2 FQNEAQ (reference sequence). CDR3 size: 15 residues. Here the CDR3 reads CASSTATGGDEKLFF. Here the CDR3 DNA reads TGTGCCAGCAGCACAGCGACAGGGGGGGATGAAAAACTGTTTTTT.

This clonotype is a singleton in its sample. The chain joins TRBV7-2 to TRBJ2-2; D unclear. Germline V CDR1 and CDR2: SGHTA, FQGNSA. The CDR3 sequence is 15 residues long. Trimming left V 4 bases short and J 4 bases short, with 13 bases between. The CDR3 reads CASSSPRAGTGELFF. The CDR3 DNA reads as TGTGCCAGCAGCTCCCCGAGAGCTGGCACCGGGGAGCTGTTTTTT.

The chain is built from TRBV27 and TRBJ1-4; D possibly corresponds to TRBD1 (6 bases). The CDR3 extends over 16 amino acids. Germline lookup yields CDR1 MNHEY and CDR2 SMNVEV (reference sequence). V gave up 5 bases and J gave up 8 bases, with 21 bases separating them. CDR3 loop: CASSPPADSGGEKLFF. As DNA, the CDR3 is TGTGCCAGCAGTCCCCCGGCGGACAGCGGCGGCGAAAAACTGTTTTTT. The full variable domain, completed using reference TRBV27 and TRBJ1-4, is EAQVTQNPRYLITVTGKKLTVTCSQNMNHEYMSWYRQDPGLGLRQIYYSMNVEVTDKGDVPEGYKVSRKEKRNFPLILESPSPNQTSLYFCASSPPADSGGEKLFFGSGTQLSVL.

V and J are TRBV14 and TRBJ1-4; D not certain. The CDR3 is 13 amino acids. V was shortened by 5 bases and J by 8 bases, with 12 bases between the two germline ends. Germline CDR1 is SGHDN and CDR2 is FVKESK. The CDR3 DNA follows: TGTGCCAGCAGCTTCAAGACACGCGAAAAACTGTTTTTT. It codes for CASSFKTREKLFF.

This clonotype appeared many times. DNA for the CDR3: TGTGCCAGCAGCCAGACTAGCGGGACCCTGGTCGAGGGATACGCGTATTTT. Translated: CASSQTSGTLVEGYAYF. The J gene is TRBJ2-3, the V gene TRBV4-2; TRBD2 matches 11 bases. Germline CDR1 is LGHNA and CDR2 is YNFKEQ. This CDR3 has 17 residues. V was clipped by 3 bases and J by 14 bases; unmatched bases: 19.

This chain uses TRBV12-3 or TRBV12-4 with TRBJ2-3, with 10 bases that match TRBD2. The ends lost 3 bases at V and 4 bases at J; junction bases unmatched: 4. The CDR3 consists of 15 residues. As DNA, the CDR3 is TGTGCCAGCAGTTTTGTAGCGGGGGGCGCAGATACGCAGTATTTT. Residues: CASSFVAGGADTQYF.

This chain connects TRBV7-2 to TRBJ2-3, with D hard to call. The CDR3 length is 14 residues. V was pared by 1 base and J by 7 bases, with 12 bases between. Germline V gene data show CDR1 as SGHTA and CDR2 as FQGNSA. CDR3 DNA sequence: TGTGCCAGCAGCTTAGGGGGTAATCAAAATACGCAGTATTTT. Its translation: CASSLGGNQNTQYF.

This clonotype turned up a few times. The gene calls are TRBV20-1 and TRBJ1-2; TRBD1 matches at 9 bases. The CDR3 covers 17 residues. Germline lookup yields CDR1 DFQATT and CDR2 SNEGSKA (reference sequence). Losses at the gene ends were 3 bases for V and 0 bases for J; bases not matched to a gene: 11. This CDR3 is CSARDWDRVATNYGYTF. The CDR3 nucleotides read TGCAGTGCTAGGGACTGGGACAGGGTTGCGACTAACTATGGCTACACCTTC.

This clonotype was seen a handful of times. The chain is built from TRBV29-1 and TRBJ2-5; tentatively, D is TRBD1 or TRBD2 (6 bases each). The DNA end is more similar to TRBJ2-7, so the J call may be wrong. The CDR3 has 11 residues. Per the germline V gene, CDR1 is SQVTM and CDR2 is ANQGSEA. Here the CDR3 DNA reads TGCAGCGCGAGGGGGGCCCACGAGCAGTACTTC. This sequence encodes CSARGAHEQYF.

Here the CDR3 reads CASSPPRDRGLTDTQYF. DNA for the CDR3: TGTGCCAGCAGCCCCCCTCGGGACAGGGGGCTCACAGATACGCAGTATTTT. The chain employs TRBV21-1 and TRBJ2-3; the table calls TRBD1, which could not be checked here. TRBV21-1 corresponds to a pseudogene. The CDR3 runs to 17 residues.

The DNA of the CDR3 is TGTGCCAGCAGCCCGCGCTGGGACGAGCAGTACTTC. Encoded protein: CASSPRWDEQYF. V usage is TRBV3-1 and J usage is TRBJ2-7; D is ambiguous. Germline V lookup: CDR1 LGHDT, CDR2 YNNKEL (reference sequence). V lost 4 bases and J 5 bases, leaving 9 bases between the germline ends. The CDR3 is made up of 12 amino acids.

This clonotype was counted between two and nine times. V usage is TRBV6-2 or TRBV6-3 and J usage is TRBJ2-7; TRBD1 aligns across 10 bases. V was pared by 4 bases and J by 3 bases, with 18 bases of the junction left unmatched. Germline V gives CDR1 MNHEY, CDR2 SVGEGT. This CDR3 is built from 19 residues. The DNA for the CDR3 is TGTGCCAGCAGTTTAGACCGGGACAGGGGCTTTTCAACTAACTACGAGCAGTACTTC. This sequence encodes CASSLDRDRGFSTNYEQYF.

The CDR3 region has the DNA TGTGCCACCAGTGACCACGACCCCGAGACCCAGTACTTC. Amino acids: CATSDHDPETQYF. The chain employs TRBV24-1 and TRBJ2-5, with D hard to call. This CDR3 contains 13 residues. V was pared by 4 bases and J by 5 bases, with 10 bases between. CDR1 is KGHDR, CDR2 SFDVKD, per germline.

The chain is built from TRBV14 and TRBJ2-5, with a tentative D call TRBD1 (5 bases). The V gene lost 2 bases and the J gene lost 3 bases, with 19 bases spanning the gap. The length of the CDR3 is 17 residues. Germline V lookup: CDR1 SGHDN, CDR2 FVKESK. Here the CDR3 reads CASSQRLGVGVEETQYF. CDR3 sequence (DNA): TGTGCCAGCAGCCAAAGGCTAGGGGTTGGTGTTGAAGAGACCCAGTACTTC.

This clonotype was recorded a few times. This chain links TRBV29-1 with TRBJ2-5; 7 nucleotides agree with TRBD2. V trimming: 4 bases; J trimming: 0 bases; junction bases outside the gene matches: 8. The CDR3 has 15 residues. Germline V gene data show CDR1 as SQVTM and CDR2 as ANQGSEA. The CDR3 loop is CSVVFGRSNQETQYF. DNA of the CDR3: TGCAGCGTTGTGTTCGGGAGGTCTAACCAAGAGACCCAGTACTTC.